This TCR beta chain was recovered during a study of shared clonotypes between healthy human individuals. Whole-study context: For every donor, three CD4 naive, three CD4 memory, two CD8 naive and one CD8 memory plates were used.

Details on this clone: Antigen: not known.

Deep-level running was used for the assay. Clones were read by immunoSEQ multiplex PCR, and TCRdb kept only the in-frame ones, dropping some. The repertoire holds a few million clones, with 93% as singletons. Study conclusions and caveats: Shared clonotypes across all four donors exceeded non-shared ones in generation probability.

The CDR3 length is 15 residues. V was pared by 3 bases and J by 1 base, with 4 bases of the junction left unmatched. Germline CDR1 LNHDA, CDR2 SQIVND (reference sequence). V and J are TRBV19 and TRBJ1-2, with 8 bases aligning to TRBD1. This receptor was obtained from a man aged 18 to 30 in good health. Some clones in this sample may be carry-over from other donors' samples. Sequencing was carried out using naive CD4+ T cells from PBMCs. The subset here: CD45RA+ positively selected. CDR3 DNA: TGTGCCAGTAGTATGAAAACAGGGGGTAACTATGGCTACACCTTC. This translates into CASSMKTGGNYGYTF.